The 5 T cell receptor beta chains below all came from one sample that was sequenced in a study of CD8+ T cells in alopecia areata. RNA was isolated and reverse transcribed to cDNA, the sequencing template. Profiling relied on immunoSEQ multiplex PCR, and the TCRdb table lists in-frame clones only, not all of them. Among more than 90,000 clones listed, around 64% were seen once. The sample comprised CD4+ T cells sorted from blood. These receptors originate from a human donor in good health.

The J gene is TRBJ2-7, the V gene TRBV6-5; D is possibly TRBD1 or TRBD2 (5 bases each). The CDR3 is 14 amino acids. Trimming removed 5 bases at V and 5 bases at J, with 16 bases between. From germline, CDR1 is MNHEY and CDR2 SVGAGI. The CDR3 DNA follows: TGTGCCAGCAGTCGGGACCGCGTACCGAACGAGCAGTACTTC. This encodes CASSRDRVPNEQYF.

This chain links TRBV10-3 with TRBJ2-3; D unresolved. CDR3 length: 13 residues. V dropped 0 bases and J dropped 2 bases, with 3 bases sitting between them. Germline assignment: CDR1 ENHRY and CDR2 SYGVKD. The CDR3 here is CAISESNTDTQYF. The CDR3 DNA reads TGTGCCATCAGTGAGTCCAACACAGATACGCAGTATTTT.

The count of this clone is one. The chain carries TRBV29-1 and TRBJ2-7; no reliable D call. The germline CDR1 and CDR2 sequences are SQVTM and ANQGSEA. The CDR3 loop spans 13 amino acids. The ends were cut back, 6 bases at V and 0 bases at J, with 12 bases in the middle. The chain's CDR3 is CSVATWTSYEQYF. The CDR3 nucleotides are TGCAGCGTCGCAACCTGGACCTCCTACGAGCAGTACTTC.

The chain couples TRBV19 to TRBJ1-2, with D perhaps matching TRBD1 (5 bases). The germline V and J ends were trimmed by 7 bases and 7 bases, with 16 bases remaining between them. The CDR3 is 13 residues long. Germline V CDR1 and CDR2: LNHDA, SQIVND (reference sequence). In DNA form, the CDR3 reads TGTGCCAGTACCCCGGACATCTCTCTTGGCTACACCTTC. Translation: CASTPDISLGYTF.

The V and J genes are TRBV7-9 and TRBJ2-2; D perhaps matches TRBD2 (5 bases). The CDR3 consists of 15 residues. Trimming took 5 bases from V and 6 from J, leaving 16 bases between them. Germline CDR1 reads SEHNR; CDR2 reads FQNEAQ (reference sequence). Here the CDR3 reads CASSRPGSPAGELFF. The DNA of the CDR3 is TGTGCCAGCAGCCGACCGGGGAGCCCCGCCGGGGAGCTGTTTTTT.